This record concerns one TCR beta chain sequence. Antigen unknown. This entry belongs to a study of T cell repertoires in cytomegalovirus infection. Study context: Indications of both CMV infection and matching HLA type were provided by public TCR beta signatures.

Findings of the study overall: What dominated the ex vivo response were HLA-C-restricted CMV-specific TCR beta clonotypes. Cumulative public TCR beta family frequency identified CMV carriers with the relevant HLA.

V lost 5 bases and J lost 3; bases outside the gene matches: 6. The CDR3 has 14 residues. Germline CDR1 SEHNR, CDR2 FQNEAQ (reference sequence). Each CDR3 protein gets one entry after TCRdb re-called the reads with MiXCR. The sample records 160,000 or so distinct CDR3 sequences, 15% to 20% being singletons. Sequences were obtained from CD8+ T cells from PBMCs. The sequence came from a human donor in good health (CMV status not recorded). Some clones in this sample may be carry-over from other donors' samples. The genes are TRBV7-9 and TRBJ2-5, with 7 nucleotides matching TRBD1. The CDR3 coding sequence is TGTGCCAGCAGCGCGCCAGGGACAGAAGAGACCCAGTACTTC. It encodes CASSAPGTEETQYF. The full variable domain, rest sourced from reference TRBV7-9 and TRBJ2-5, is DTGVSQNPRHKITKRGQNVTFRCDPISEHNRLYWYRQTLGQGPEFLTYFQNEAQLEKSRLLSDRFSAERPKGSFSTLEIQRTEQGDSAMYLCASSAPGTEETQYFGPGTRLLVL.